Below, 31 T cell receptor beta chains from the same sample are listed, as sequenced in a study of early T cells in non-severe SARS-CoV-2 infection. TCRdb reprocessed the 5' RACE reads via MiXCR and lists one record per CDR3 protein. The sample lists 43,000 or so distinct CDR3 sequences; nearly 7.5% were seen once. Sequenced: whole blood. The source of these receptors is an adult who was a healthcare worker with PCR-confirmed SARS-CoV-2 infection or an uninfected control (not recorded which).

J is TRBJ2-3 and V is TRBV29-1; D is unresolved. The CDR3 runs to 14 residues. V lost 7 bases and J lost 5, with 19 bases in between. The V gene's germline CDR1 is SQVTM and CDR2 ANQGSEA. This chain's CDR3 is CSARITLSVDTQYF. In DNA form, the CDR3 reads TGCAGCGCCAGAATCACCCTCTCGGTAGATACGCAGTATTTT.

This clonotype was counted between two and nine times. The CDR3 sequence: CASSPPLDTQYF. In DNA form, the CDR3 reads TGTGCCAGCAGCCCCCCCCTGGATACGCAGTATTTT. The J gene is TRBJ2-3, the V gene TRBV7-2; D not resolved. V lost 5 bases and J 6 bases, leaving 9 bases between the germline ends. There are 12 residues in the CDR3. Germline CDR1 is SGHTA and CDR2 is FQGNSA. The whole variable domain, remainder taken from reference TRBV7-2 and TRBJ2-3, is GAGVSQSPSNKVTEKGKDVELRCDPISGHTALYWYRQSLGQGLEFLIYFQGNSAPDKSGLPSDRFSAERTGGSVSTLTIQRTQQEDSAVYLCASSPPLDTQYFGPGTRLTVL.

In DNA, the CDR3 is TGCGCCAGCAGCCTCGACCGGGAGACCCAGTACTTC. Its translation is CASSLDRETQYF. This chain links TRBV5-1 with TRBJ2-5; D unclear. Germline V CDR1 and CDR2: SGHRS, YFSETQ. The CDR3 has 12 residues. V gave up 4 bases and J gave up 5 bases, with 9 bases separating them. Filled out from reference TRBV5-1 and TRBJ2-5, the complete variable domain reads KAGVTQTPRYLIKTRGQQVTLSCSPISGHRSVSWYQQTPGQGLQFLFEYFSETQRNKGNFPGRFSGRQFSNSRSEMNVSTLELGDSALYLCASSLDRETQYFGPGTRLLVL.

Ten or more counts support this clonotype. The chain recombines TRBV10-3 with TRBJ1-5; D is unresolved. This CDR3 region has 14 residues. Germline loops: CDR1 ENHRY, CDR2 SYGVKD. The germline V and J ends were trimmed by 3 bases and 5 bases, with 11 bases remaining between them. The CDR3 DNA reads TGTGCCATCAGTGAAACGGCAGTCGATCAGCCCCAGCATTTT. It specifies CAISETAVDQPQHF.

This clonotype came up many times. V and J are TRBV28 and TRBJ1-2; D uncertain. The length of the CDR3 is 11 residues. Germline CDR1 is MDHEN and CDR2 is SYDVKM. V lost 3 bases, J lost 6 bases, and 5 bases lay in between. CDR3 loop: CASSFLDGYTF. CDR3 coding DNA: TGTGCCAGCAGTTTCCTCGATGGCTACACCTTC.

This clonotype was recorded at least ten times. This sequence joins TRBV12-3 or TRBV12-4 and TRBJ2-3; D is unclear. The germline V and J ends were trimmed by 3 bases and 10 bases, with 8 bases remaining between them. This CDR3 comprises 11 residues. DNA of the CDR3: TGTGCCAGCAGTTTCTATGACGCGCAGTATTTT. Its protein is CASSFYDAQYF.

This clonotype occurred a few times. The chain recombines TRBV10-3 with TRBJ2-1; D unclear. Deletions cut 3 bases from V and 2 bases from J, with 2 bases between. Per the germline V gene, CDR1 is ENHRY and CDR2 is SYGVKD. The CDR3 loop spans 12 amino acids. This CDR3 reads CAISDAYNEQFF. The DNA of the CDR3 is TGTGCCATCAGTGACGCCTACAATGAGCAGTTCTTC.

The rearrangement uses TRBV5-1 and TRBJ1-1; TRBD1 is a possible D gene (6 bases). This CDR3 is built from 15 residues. Germline V lookup: CDR1 SGHRS, CDR2 YFSETQ. Trimming took off 1 base at V and 4 bases at J, with 14 bases between the two ends. The CDR3: CASSLISGGITEAFF. The CDR3 DNA reads as TGCGCCAGCAGCTTGATTTCCGGGGGCATCACTGAAGCTTTCTTT.

In this sample, this clonotype turned up many times. This chain joins TRBV5-1 and TRBJ1-2; D gene unclear. Looked up from germline, CDR1 is SGHRS and CDR2 is YFSETQ. With 0 bases removed from V and 4 bases from J, the gap between germline ends came to 7 bases. The CDR3 is made up of 13 amino acids. CDR3 coding DNA: TGCGCCAGCAGCTTGGATGGCCGCTATGGCTACACCTTC. Translation: CASSLDGRYGYTF. Full variable domain (outside the CDR3, taken from reference TRBV5-1 and TRBJ1-2): KAGVTQTPRYLIKTRGQQVTLSCSPISGHRSVSWYQQTPGQGLQFLFEYFSETQRNKGNFPGRFSGRQFSNSRSEMNVSTLELGDSALYLCASSLDGRYGYTFGSGTRLTVV.

This clonotype has a count of ten or more. The chain uses TRBV7-8 and TRBJ1-4; D is undetermined. The CDR3 totals 15 residues. CDR1 and CDR2 from the germline V gene are SGHVS and FQNEAQ. Trimming shortened V by 4 bases and J by 6 bases, and 15 bases separated the two germline ends. CDR3 sequence reads: CASSYEVYPDEKLFF. In nucleotides, the CDR3 is TGTGCCAGCAGCTATGAGGTGTACCCGGATGAAAAACTGTTTTTT.

Many counts were recorded for this clonotype. This chain connects TRBV7-2 to TRBJ1-1; possible D gene TRBD1, 6 bases. CDR1 is SGHTA and CDR2 is FQGNSA in the germline V gene. Deletions cut 5 bases from V and 4 bases from J, with 14 bases between. The CDR3 extends over 14 amino acids. CDR3 sequence reads: CASSTTGLSTEAFF. Written as DNA, the CDR3 is TGTGCCAGCAGCACTACAGGGTTAAGCACTGAAGCTTTCTTT.

This clonotype was detected ten times or more. The chain combines TRBV29-1 with TRBJ2-1; 8 bases are a match to TRBD2. Germline CDR1 and CDR2: SQVTM and ANQGSEA. Trimming cost V 3 bases and J 7 bases; bases outside gene matches: 8. This CDR3 is 14 amino acids long. CDR3: CSVEMGGGLNEQFF. The CDR3 DNA sequence: TGCAGCGTTGAGATGGGCGGGGGGTTGAATGAGCAGTTCTTC.

This clonotype appeared many times. V is TRBV12-3 or TRBV12-4 and J is TRBJ1-2; D gene uncertain. The CDR3 is 13 residues long. Trimming shortened V by 0 bases and J by 5 bases, and 7 bases separated the two germline ends. The CDR3 loop reads CASSLAETYGYTF. The CDR3 nucleotides read TGTGCCAGCAGTTTAGCTGAGACTTATGGCTACACCTTC.

This clonotype appeared many times. The chain uses TRBV6-6 and TRBJ1-4; D is undetermined. V was shortened by 0 bases and J by 4 bases, with 15 bases between the two germline ends. Germline lookup yields CDR1 MNHNY and CDR2 SVGAGI (reference sequence). The CDR3 runs 17 residues. CDR3 sequence: CASSYSAAVSDNEKLFF. CDR3 DNA sequence: TGTGCCAGCAGTTACTCTGCAGCAGTGAGTGATAATGAAAAACTGTTTTTT.

This clonotype appeared many times. The chain links TRBV28 to TRBJ2-7; D tentatively reads TRBD1 or TRBD2 (6 bases each). CDR1 and CDR2 from the germline V gene are MDHEN and SYDVKM. V was pared by 1 base and J by 4 bases, with 11 bases between. The CDR3 totals 14 residues. Written as DNA, the CDR3 is TGTGCCAGCAGTTTATTCACGGGGGCGTACGAGCAGTACTTC. This encodes CASSLFTGAYEQYF.

This clonotype occurred many times. The chain is built from TRBV14 and TRBJ2-1; 8 nucleotides match TRBD2. The V segment lost 2 bases and the J segment 2 bases; nucleotides outside the gene matches: 8. The CDR3 length is 17 residues. Germline V gives CDR1 SGHDN, CDR2 FVKESK. The CDR3 spells CASSQIAGGGTYNEQFF. CDR3 coding DNA: TGTGCCAGCAGCCAAATAGCGGGCGGGGGGACCTACAATGAGCAGTTCTTC. The full variable domain, its missing parts supplied by reference TRBV14 and TRBJ2-1, is EAGVTQFPSHSVIEKGQTVTLRCDPISGHDNLYWYRRVMGKEIKFLLHFVKESKQDESGMPNNRFLAERTGGTYSTLKVQPAELEDSGVYFCASSQIAGGGTYNEQFFGPGTRLTVL.

This chain connects TRBV24-1 to TRBJ2-7, with TRBD1 identical over 8 bases. The CDR3 has 16 amino acids. Looked up from germline, CDR1 is KGHDR and CDR2 is SFDVKD. The V and J ends lost 7 bases and 0 bases, in that order; junction bases with no gene match: 10. The chain's CDR3 is CATSGRGQGDSYEQYF. In DNA, the CDR3 is TGTGCCACCAGCGGTCGTGGACAGGGCGACTCCTACGAGCAGTACTTC.

This clonotype was counted at least ten times. This chain joins TRBV5-4 and TRBJ1-1; TRBD1 matches at 7 bases. V gave up 5 bases and J gave up 4 bases; unmatched junction bases: 8. Germline V lookup: CDR1 SGHNT, CDR2 YYREEE (reference sequence). The CDR3 is 14 residues long. In DNA, the CDR3 is TGTGCCAGCAGTGTGGGACAGCAAAGCACTGAAGCTTTCTTT. It yields the protein CASSVGQQSTEAFF. The variable domain in full, with the rest retrieved from reference TRBV5-4 and TRBJ1-1, is ETGVTQSPTHLIKTRGQQVTLRCSSQSGHNTVSWYQQALGQGPQFIFQYYREEENGRGNFPPRFSGLQFPNYSSELNVNALELDDSALYLCASSVGQQSTEAFFGQGTRLTVV.

A few counts support this clonotype. The rearrangement links TRBV20-1 to TRBJ2-5, with 8 bases that match TRBD2. The CDR3 is 13 residues long. V lost 3 bases and J lost 5; bases outside the gene matches: 5. The germline V gene encodes CDR1 DFQATT and CDR2 SNEGSKA (reference sequence). The CDR3 nucleotides read TGCAGTGCTAGCGGGGGGGCCGGGGAGACCCAGTACTTC. This sequence encodes CSASGGAGETQYF.

This clonotype was observed a few times. The V gene is TRBV6-2 or TRBV6-3, the J gene TRBJ2-2, with 7 positions matching TRBD1. Trimming removed 3 bases from V and 5 bases from J; junction bases left unmatched: 6. Germline V gene sequence: CDR1 MNHEY, CDR2 SVGEGT. The CDR3 consists of 15 residues. In nucleotides, the CDR3 is TGTGCCAGCAGTTATGGCAGGGGGAGTACCGGGGAGCTGTTTTTT. Translation: CASSYGRGSTGELFF.

This clonotype was seen only a few times. CDR3 region: CASSPGPGETQYF. CDR3 DNA: TGCGCCAGCAGCCCGGGACCTGGAGAGACCCAGTACTTC. This chain uses TRBV5-1 with TRBJ2-5; TRBD1 or TRBD2 may be the D gene (5 bases each). The germline V and J ends were trimmed by 4 bases and 4 bases, with 11 bases remaining between them. The CDR3 spans 13 residues. CDR1 and CDR2 (germline): SGHRS, YFSETQ.

In this sample, this clonotype turned up many times. The chain combines TRBV6-6 with TRBJ1-5; D not resolved. CDR3 size: 12 residues. V was clipped by 5 bases and J by 2 bases, with 4 bases between them. In germline, CDR1 is MNHNY, CDR2 SVGAGI (reference sequence). CDR3 amino acids: CASSVGNQPQHF. The CDR3 bases are TGTGCCAGCAGTGTGGGCAATCAGCCCCAGCATTTT.

The chain uses TRBV18 and TRBJ2-5; D gene uncertain. Trimming pared 4 bases from V and 1 base from J, leaving 4 bases between. Germline CDR1 and CDR2: KGHSH and LQKENI. The CDR3 is made up of 12 amino acids. CDR3: CASSRSQETQYF. Written as DNA, the CDR3 is TGTGCCAGCTCACGATCCCAAGAGACCCAGTACTTC.

This clonotype was seen a few times. This chain uses TRBV7-8 with TRBJ2-3; TRBD2 matches 8 bases. J gave up 2 bases and V 4 bases, and 8 bases lay outside the gene matches. There are 16 residues in the CDR3. CDR1 and CDR2 (germline): SGHVS, FQNEAQ. The CDR3 sequence: CASSSRGGAYTDTQYF. In DNA, the CDR3 is TGTGCCAGCAGCTCCCGGGGGGGGGCCTACACAGATACGCAGTATTTT.

This chain uses TRBV7-2 with TRBJ2-7; D is unclear. The germline gives CDR1 SGHTA, CDR2 FQGNSA. V lost 1 base to trimming and J lost 3 bases, with 4 bases between them. The CDR3 is 12 residues long. CDR3 amino acids: CASSLGYYEQYF. The CDR3 DNA reads as TGTGCCAGCAGCTTAGGGTACTACGAGCAGTACTTC. The whole variable domain, remainder taken from reference TRBV7-2 and TRBJ2-7, is GAGVSQSPSNKVTEKGKDVELRCDPISGHTALYWYRQSLGQGLEFLIYFQGNSAPDKSGLPSDRFSAERTGGSVSTLTIQRTQQEDSAVYLCASSLGYYEQYFGPGTRLTVT.

Many counts were recorded for this clonotype. This chain connects TRBV7-2 to TRBJ2-2; 8 bases line up with TRBD1. With 4 bases clipped from V and 9 bases from J, the junction kept 7 bases outside the gene matches. Germline CDR1 SGHTA, CDR2 FQGNSA. There are 14 residues in the CDR3. As DNA, the CDR3 is TGTGCCAGCAGCTCGGACAGGGATGTCCGGGAGCTGTTTTTT. Its protein is CASSSDRDVRELFF.

This clonotype was counted only a few times. This chain connects TRBV28 to TRBJ2-3; 15 bases are a match to TRBD2. J gave up 2 bases and V 3 bases, and 9 bases lay outside the gene matches. The germline V gene has CDR1 MDHEN and CDR2 SYDVKM. The CDR3 runs to 19 residues. The chain's CDR3 is CASSLRRTSGGAFTDTQYF. Here the CDR3 DNA reads TGTGCCAGCAGTTTGCGCCGGACTAGCGGGGGGGCCTTCACAGATACGCAGTATTTT.

This chain connects TRBV11-2 to TRBJ2-5, with TRBD2 matching over 10 bases. The trim removed 3 bases at V and 3 bases at J, leaving 4 bases unmatched. Germline CDR1 and CDR2: SGHAT and FQNNGV. The CDR3 runs to 15 residues. The DNA for the CDR3 is TGTGCCAGCAGCTTCGCCGGGACTAGCGAAGAGACCCAGTACTTC. Protein product: CASSFAGTSEETQYF.

The gene calls are TRBV7-2 and TRBJ2-3; tentatively, D is TRBD2 (6 bases). Trimming cost V 5 bases and J 14 bases, with 17 bases left between them. This CDR3 has 12 amino acids. The germline V gene has CDR1 SGHTA and CDR2 FQGNSA. Here the CDR3 DNA reads TGTGCCAGCAGCGCCGGGACTGAACGTCCGTATTTT. It yields the protein CASSAGTERPYF.

This clonotype was counted many times. This chain joins TRBV28 and TRBJ2-1; D unresolved. This CDR3 has 13 residues. Trimming took off 3 bases at V and 8 bases at J, with 11 bases between the two ends. CDR1 and CDR2 (germline): MDHEN, SYDVKM. CDR3 residues: CASSFRRTHEQFF. The CDR3 nucleotides read TGTGCCAGCAGTTTTCGGCGGACCCATGAGCAGTTCTTC.

The gene calls are TRBV6-5 and TRBJ2-7, with TRBD1 identical over 7 bases. The V and J ends lost 2 bases and 3 bases, in that order; junction bases with no gene match: 1. This CDR3 spans 13 amino acids. Germline loops: CDR1 MNHEY, CDR2 SVGAGI. CDR3 protein: CASSYRGRYEQYF. The CDR3 nucleotides are TGTGCCAGCAGTTACAGGGGGCGCTACGAGCAGTACTTC.